Shown below are 15 T cell receptor beta chains from a single sample sequenced in a study of post-analysis software for immune sequencing data. The study, taken as a whole, reports: TRBV segments more frequent in patients than in controls numbered roughly 5 and included TRBV5-6, TRBV5-1 and TRBV20-1.

TCR beta cDNA libraries had unique molecular identifiers. From the PCR reads, TCRdb called clonotypes with MiXCR, one entry per CDR3 protein. The data contain 350,000 to 500,000 distinct CDR3 sequences, 30% to 40% of them singletons. These receptors have no known antigen. Material: blood. These receptors were taken from a girl between 2 and 10 years old with multiple sclerosis.

The gene calls are TRBV29-1 and TRBJ1-6; perhaps TRBD1 as D (5 bases). Germline loops: CDR1 SQVTM, CDR2 ANQGSEA. Trimming left V 6 bases short and J 5 bases short, with 11 bases between. This CDR3 is built from 13 residues. The CDR3 DNA sequence: TGCAGCGTAAAGACAGCGAATAATTCACCCCTCCACTTT. This gives the protein CSVKTANNSPLHF. Using reference TRBV29-1 and TRBJ1-6 for the parts outside the CDR3, the full variable domain is SAVISQKPSRDICQRGTSLTIQCQVDSQVTMMFWYRQQPGQSLTLIATANQGSEATYESGFVIDKFPISRPNLTFSTLTVSNMSPEDSSIYLCSVKTANNSPLHFGNGTRLTVT.

The chain has TRBV7-2 and TRBJ2-3; TRBD1 matches 12 bases. Germline V lookup: CDR1 SGHTA, CDR2 FQGNSA. The CDR3 is 17 amino acids. V shed 0 bases and J 6 bases; nucleotides not matched to a gene: 7. CDR3 loop: CASSLAGTGGFLDTQYF. Written as DNA, the CDR3 is TGTGCCAGCAGCTTAGCAGGGACAGGGGGCTTTCTCGATACGCAGTATTTT.

The chain combines TRBV29-1 with TRBJ2-1, with D possibly matching TRBD2 (6 bases). This CDR3 comprises 14 residues. Germline-derived CDR1 and CDR2 are SQVTM and ANQGSEA. V was trimmed by 0 bases and J by 7 bases, leaving 13 bases between them. The CDR3 DNA follows: TGCAGCGTTGAAGAACGACTAGTGGGGAATGAGCAGTTCTTC. This gives the protein CSVEERLVGNEQFF.

This clonotype has ten or more counts. The chain recombines TRBV4-3 with TRBJ2-1; D perhaps matches TRBD2 (5 bases). V dropped 0 bases and J dropped 4 bases, with 16 bases sitting between them. The CDR3 extends over 17 amino acids. Looked up from germline, CDR1 is LGHNA and CDR2 is YSLEER. CDR3 amino acids: CASSQELSGSRYNEQFF. The CDR3 DNA reads TGCGCCAGCAGCCAAGAATTAAGTGGGAGTAGGTACAATGAGCAGTTCTTC.

The chain joins TRBV7-2 to TRBJ2-1, with TRBD1 matching 9 bases. CDR1 SGHTA and CDR2 FQGNSA come from the germline V gene. CDR3 size: 15 residues. Trimming took 5 bases from V and 4 from J; bases not matched to a gene: 6. Written as DNA, the CDR3 is TGTGCCAGCAGCCCGGGACAGGGATTATACAATGAGCAGTTCTTC. Amino acid sequence: CASSPGQGLYNEQFF.

This clonotype was picked up a small number of times. In nucleotides, the CDR3 is TGTGCCAGCAGTTATAGACCAAAGAGGAACAATGAGCAGTTCTTC. This translates into CASSYRPKRNNEQFF. The chain links TRBV6-5 to TRBJ2-1; D is ambiguous. The CDR3 covers 15 residues. V gave up 3 bases and J gave up 5 bases, with 14 bases separating them. CDR1 and CDR2 from the germline V gene are MNHEY and SVGAGI.

V and J are TRBV7-2 and TRBJ1-2; D might be TRBD1 (5 bases). V lost 5 bases and J lost 5, with 18 bases in between. The CDR3 is 15 amino acids. CDR1 and CDR2 (germline): SGHTA, FQGNSA. CDR3 in DNA: TGTGCCAGCAGCGGAGGGACGGGAGGCAGATATGGCTACACCTTC. As protein: CASSGGTGGRYGYTF.

This CDR3 reads CSATGDRKGYEQYF. CDR3 coding DNA: TGCAGTGCTACGGGTGACAGGAAAGGCTACGAGCAGTACTTC. The chain employs TRBV20-1 and TRBJ2-7, with a possible D match to TRBD1 (6 bases). The CDR3 is 14 amino acids. Trimming cost V 4 bases and J 3 bases, with 16 bases left between them. From germline, CDR1 is DFQATT and CDR2 SNEGSKA (reference sequence).

In this sample, this clonotype turned up a few times. The chain employs TRBV2 and TRBJ1-4; TRBD1 agrees at 7 bases. V lost 8 bases, J lost 6 bases, and 9 bases stayed unmatched. The CDR3 runs to 14 residues. Per germline, CDR1 SNHLY and CDR2 FYNNEI. The CDR3 here is CASEGRGHDEKLFF. The CDR3 coding sequence is TGTGCCAGCGAAGGAAGGGGGCATGATGAAAAACTGTTTTTT.

The chain couples TRBV6-5 to TRBJ1-2, with D hard to call. Trimming stripped 1 base from V and 7 bases from J, with 10 bases between. Germline V lookup: CDR1 MNHEY, CDR2 SVGAGI. CDR3 size: 13 residues. CDR3 bases: TGTGCCAGCAGTTACTACCCCTATAGTGGCTACACCTTC. Translation gives CASSYYPYSGYTF.

This rearrangement joins TRBV28 to TRBJ1-1; D remains unclear. Trimming took 6 bases from V and 6 from J, leaving 20 bases between them. CDR3 length equals 15 residues. Germline lookup yields CDR1 MDHEN and CDR2 SYDVKM. CDR3 protein: CASSPEGYFPSEAFF. The CDR3, as DNA: TGTGCCAGCAGCCCAGAGGGATACTTCCCTTCTGAAGCTTTCTTT.

The chain couples TRBV5-1 to TRBJ2-7; 11 nucleotides agree with TRBD1. J was trimmed by 4 bases and V by 4 bases; bases with no gene match: 10. The CDR3 consists of 16 residues. Germline CDR1 SGHRS, CDR2 YFSETQ. For the CDR3, the DNA is TGCGCCAGCAGCGAACGGGGACAGGGGGTATTTTACGAGCAGTACTTC. It yields the protein CASSERGQGVFYEQYF.

This clonotype has more than one count but fewer than ten. The rearrangement joins TRBV6-6 to TRBJ2-7, with no clear D. Near its end, the DNA agrees better with TRBJ2-5, so the J call may be wrong. This CDR3 has 16 amino acids. Germline V CDR1 and CDR2: MNHNY, SVGAGI (reference sequence). The CDR3 bases are TGTGCCAGCAGTTACTCGGTCGTGGGTAGTAAAGAGACCCAGTACTTC. Translation: CASSYSVVGSKETQYF.

This clonotype appeared a few times. V and J are TRBV10-2 and TRBJ2-3; TRBD2 matches at 13 bases. The ends lost 7 bases at V and 0 bases at J; junction bases unmatched: 13. CDR3 length equals 19 residues. Germline loops: CDR1 WSHSY, CDR2 SAAADI. The chain's CDR3 is CASMTTSGRALHSTDTQYF. CDR3 bases: TGCGCCAGCATGACCACTAGCGGGAGGGCCCTCCATAGCACAGATACGCAGTATTTT.

This clonotype was observed many times. This chain joins TRBV20-1 and TRBJ2-7, with D possibly TRBD1 on 6 matching bases. V lost 5 bases to trimming and J lost 6 bases, with 17 bases between them. The CDR3 consists of 13 residues. Germline lookup yields CDR1 DFQATT and CDR2 SNEGSKA (reference sequence). The DNA of the CDR3 is TGCAGTGCTCACACAGGGTTTGATGGCGAGCAGTACTTC. It encodes CSAHTGFDGEQYF.